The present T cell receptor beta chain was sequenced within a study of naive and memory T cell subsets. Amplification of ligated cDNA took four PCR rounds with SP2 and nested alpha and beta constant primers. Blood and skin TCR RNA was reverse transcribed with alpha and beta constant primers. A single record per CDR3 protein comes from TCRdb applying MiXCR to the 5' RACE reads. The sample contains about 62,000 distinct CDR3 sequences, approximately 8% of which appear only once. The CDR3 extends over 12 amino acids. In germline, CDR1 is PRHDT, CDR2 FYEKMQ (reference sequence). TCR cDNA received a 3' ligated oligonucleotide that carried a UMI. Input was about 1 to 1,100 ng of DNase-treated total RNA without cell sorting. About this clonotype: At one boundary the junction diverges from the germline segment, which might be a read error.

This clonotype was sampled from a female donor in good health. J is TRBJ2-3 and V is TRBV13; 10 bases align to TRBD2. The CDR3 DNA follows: TGTGCCAGCAGCACGGGGACTAGCGTCCCCTTATTT. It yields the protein CASSTGTSVPLF.